This TCR beta chain originates from a study of memory CD4+ T cells and cytomegalovirus serostatus. Data came from immunoSEQ multiplex PCR; TCRdb stores just in-frame clones and leaves some out. The table lists tens of thousands of clones, about 70% of them singletons, with more than 2.5% in the top ten. This clone was picked up one time. The CDR3 has 12 amino acids. V gave up 6 bases and J gave up 5 bases, with 10 bases separating them. Germline lookup yields CDR1 MNHEY and CDR2 SMNVEV (reference sequence). The sort gate was single viable CD3+CD4+CD8-CD45RO+ cells for memory CD4+ T cells. CD4+ T cells were isolated by positive magnetic selection.

The chain combines TRBV27 with TRBJ2-5; D call uncertain. The sequenced sample was memory CD4+ T cells from blood. This TCR was sampled from an adult in good health and CMV-seropositive. Written as DNA, the CDR3 is TGTGCCAGCAGGGACCTGCGGGAGACCCAGTACTTC. This encodes CASRDLRETQYF.